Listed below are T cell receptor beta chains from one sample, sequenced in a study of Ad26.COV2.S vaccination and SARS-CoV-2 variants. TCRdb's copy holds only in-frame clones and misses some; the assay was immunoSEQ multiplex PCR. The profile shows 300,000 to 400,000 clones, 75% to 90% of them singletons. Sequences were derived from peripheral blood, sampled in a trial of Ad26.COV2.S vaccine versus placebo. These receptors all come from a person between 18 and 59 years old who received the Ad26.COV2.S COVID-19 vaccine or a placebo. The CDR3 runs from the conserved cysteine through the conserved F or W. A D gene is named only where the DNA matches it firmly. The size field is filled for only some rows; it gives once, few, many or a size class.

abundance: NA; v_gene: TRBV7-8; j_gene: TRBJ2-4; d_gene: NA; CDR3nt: TGTGCCAGCAGCTCCGAGAACAGGTGGGACATTCAGTACTTC; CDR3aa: CASSSENRWDIQYF
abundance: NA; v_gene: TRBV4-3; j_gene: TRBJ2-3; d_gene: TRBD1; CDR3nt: TGCGCCAGCAGCCAAGATCCCGTAGGGACAGGTACGCAGTATTTT; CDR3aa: CASSQDPVGTGTQYF
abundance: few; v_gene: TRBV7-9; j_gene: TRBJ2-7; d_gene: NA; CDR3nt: TGTGCCAGCAGCTACCCCCCGAGGGGCCCACGGACCTACGAGCAGTACTTC; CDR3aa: CASSYPPRGPRTYEQYF
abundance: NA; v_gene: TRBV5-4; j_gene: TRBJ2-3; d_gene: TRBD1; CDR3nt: TGTGCCAGCAGCTTACAGGGGGCTCAGGGCCCCGATACGCAGTATTTT; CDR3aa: CASSLQGAQGPDTQYF
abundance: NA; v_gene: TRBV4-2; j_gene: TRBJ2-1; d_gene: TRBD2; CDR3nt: TGTGCCAGCAGCCAAGATAGAGGACTAGCGAGTGAGGGTGGTTTCTTC; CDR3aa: CASSQDRGLASEGGFF
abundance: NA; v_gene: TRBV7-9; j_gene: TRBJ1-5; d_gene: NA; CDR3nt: TGTGCCAGCAGCCCCTCAGGGTACAATCAGCCCCAGCATTTT; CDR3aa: CASSPSGYNQPQHF
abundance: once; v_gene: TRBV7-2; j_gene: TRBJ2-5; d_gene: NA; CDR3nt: TGTGCCAGCAGCTCTAGCGCGGAGACCCAGTACTTC; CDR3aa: CASSSSAETQYF
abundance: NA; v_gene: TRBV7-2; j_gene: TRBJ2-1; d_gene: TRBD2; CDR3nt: TGTGCCAGCAGCCGTGATGCTAGCGGGATTCGGTTCTTC; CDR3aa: CASSRDASGIRFF
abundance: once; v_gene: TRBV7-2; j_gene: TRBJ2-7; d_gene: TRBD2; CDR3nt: TGTGCCAGCAGCTCCCCGGTGCTAGCGGGCCGACAGCAGTACTTC; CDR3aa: CASSSPVLAGRQQYF
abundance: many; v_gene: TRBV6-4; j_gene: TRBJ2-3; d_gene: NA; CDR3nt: TGTGCCAGCAGTGACGGGGACACAGATACGCAGTATTTT; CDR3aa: CASSDGDTDTQYF
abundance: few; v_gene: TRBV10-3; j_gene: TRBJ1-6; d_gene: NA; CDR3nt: TGTGCCATCAGTGACGGTCCGCCGTCACCCCTCCACTTT; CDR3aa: CAISDGPPSPLHF
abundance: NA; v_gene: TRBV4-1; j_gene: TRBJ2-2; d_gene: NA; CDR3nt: TGCGCCAGCAGCCAACCCGCAAGCGGTCCGAGGAGCGGGGAGCTGTTTTTT; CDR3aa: CASSQPASGPRSGELFF
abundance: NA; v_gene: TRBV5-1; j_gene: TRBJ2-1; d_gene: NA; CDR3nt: TGCGCCAGCAGCTTGCTCCAGGGCGGTTACAATGAGCAGTTCTTC; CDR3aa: CASSLLQGGYNEQFF
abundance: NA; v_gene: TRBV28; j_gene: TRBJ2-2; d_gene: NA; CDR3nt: TGTGCCAGCAGAAAAACCGGGACACAAGTGCCCGGGGAGCTGTTTTTT; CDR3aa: CASRKTGTQVPGELFF
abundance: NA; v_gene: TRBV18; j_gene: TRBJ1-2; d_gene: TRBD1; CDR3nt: TGTGCCAGCTCACCTGACAGGGCGACCTATGGCTACACCTTC; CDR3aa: CASSPDRATYGYTF
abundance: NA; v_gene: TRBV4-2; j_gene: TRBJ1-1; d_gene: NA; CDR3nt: TGTGCCAGCAGCCAAGGGGGACCGCTGAACACTGAAGCTTTCTTT; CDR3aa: CASSQGGPLNTEAFF
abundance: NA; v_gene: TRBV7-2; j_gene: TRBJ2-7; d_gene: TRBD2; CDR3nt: TGTGCCAGCAGCTTAGGGCTAGCGGGACCCTACGAGCAGTACTTC; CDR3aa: CASSLGLAGPYEQYF
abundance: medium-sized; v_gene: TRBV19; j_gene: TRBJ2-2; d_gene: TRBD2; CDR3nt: TGTGCCAGTAGCCGCGGACGGGGAGGGACGGGGGAGCTGTTTTTT; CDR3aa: CASSRGRGGTGELFF
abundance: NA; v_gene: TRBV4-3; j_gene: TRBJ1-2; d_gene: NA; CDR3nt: TGCGCCAGCAGCCAAGATCGGTGGGGGGACTATGGCTACACCTTC; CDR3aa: CASSQDRWGDYGYTF
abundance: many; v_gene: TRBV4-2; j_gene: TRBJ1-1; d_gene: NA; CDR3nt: TGTGCCAGCAGCCAAGAGAGGACCACAGCTTTCTTT; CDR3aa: CASSQERTTAFF
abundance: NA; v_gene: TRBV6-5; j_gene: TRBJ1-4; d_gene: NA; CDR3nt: TGTGCCAGCACCCCACGGGACGGCCGTGAAAAACTGTTTTTT; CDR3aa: CASTPRDGREKLFF
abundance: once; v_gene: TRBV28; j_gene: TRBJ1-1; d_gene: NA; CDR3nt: TGTGCCAGCACCCCCGGACAAGGAGGGCGAAACTTCTTT; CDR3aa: CASTPGQGGRNFF
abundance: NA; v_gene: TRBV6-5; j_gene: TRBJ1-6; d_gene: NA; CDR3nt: TGTGCCAGCAGCGGGGGAGTACCCTATAATTCACCCCTCCACTTT; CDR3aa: CASSGGVPYNSPLHF
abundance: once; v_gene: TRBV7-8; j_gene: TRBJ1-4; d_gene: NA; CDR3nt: TGTGCCAGCAGCCCGGGGGCGCCGAACGAAAAACTGTTTTTT; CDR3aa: CASSPGAPNEKLFF
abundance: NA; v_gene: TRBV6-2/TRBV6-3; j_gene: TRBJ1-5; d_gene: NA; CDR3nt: TGTGCCAGCAGTTACCGGATTGGACAGAGCAATCAGCCCCAGCATTTT; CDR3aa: CASSYRIGQSNQPQHF
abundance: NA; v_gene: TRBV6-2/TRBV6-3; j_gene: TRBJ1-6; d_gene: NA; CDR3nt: TGTGCCAGCAGTGTACCGTGGGCACCCCTCCACTTT; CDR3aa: CASSVPWAPLHF
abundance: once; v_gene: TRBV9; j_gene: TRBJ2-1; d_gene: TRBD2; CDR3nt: TGTGCCAGCAGCGTAGTTGCGGGAGACCCCTACAATGAGCAGTTCTTC; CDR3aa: CASSVVAGDPYNEQFF
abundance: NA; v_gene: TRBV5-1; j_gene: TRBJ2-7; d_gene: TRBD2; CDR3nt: TGCGCCAGCAGCCTGCTGGGTGGCGGGGGGGCCCCCTACGAGCAGTACTTC; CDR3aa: CASSLLGGGGAPYEQYF
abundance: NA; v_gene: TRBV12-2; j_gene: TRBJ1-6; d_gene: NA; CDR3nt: TGTGCAAGTCGGGGGCTTTATAATTCACCCCTCCACTTT; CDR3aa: CASRGLYNSPLHF
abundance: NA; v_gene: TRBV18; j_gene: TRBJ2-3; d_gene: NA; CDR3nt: TGTGCCAGCTCACCAGGTGGGGACCAGTCGCAGTATTTT; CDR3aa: CASSPGGDQSQYF
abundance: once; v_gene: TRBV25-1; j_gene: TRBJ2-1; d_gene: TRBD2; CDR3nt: TGTGCCAGCAGCCCTCTAGCGGGAGCCCAAGGCGGCAATTATGAGCAGTTCTTC; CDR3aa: CASSPLAGAQGGNYEQFF
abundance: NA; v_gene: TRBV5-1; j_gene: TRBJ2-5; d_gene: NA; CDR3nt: TGCGCCAGCAGAAGGGGTATAGGTCGGGTTGGAGAGACCCAGTACTTC; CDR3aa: CASRRGIGRVGETQYF
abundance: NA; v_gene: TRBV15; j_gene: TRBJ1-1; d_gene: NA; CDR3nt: TGTGCCACCAGCAGAGACAGGGTCAGGACTGAAGCTTTCTTT; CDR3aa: CATSRDRVRTEAFF
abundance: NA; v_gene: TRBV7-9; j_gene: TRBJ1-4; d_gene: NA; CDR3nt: TGTGCCAGCAGCTTAGCGCAAGGGACACCGAATGAAAAACTGTTTTTT; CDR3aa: CASSLAQGTPNEKLFF
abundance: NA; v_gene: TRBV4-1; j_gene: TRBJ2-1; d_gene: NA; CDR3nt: TGCGCCAGCAGCCAAGAGGGCAACGTTGGTAATGAGCAGTTCTTC; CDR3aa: CASSQEGNVGNEQFF